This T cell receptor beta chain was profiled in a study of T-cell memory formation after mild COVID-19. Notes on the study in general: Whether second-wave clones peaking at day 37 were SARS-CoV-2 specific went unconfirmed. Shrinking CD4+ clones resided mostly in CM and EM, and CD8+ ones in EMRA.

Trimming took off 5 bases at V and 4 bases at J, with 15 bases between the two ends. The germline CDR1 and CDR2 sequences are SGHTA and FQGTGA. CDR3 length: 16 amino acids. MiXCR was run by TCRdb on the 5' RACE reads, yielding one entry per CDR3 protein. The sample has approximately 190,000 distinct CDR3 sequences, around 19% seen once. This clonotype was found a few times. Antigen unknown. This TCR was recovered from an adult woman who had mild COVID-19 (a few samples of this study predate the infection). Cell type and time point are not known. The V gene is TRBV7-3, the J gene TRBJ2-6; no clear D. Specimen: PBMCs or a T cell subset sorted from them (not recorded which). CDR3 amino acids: CASSANPQSGANVLTF. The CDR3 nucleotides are TGTGCCAGCAGCGCAAACCCCCAGTCAGGGGCCAACGTCCTGACTTTC.